Following are 10 T cell receptor beta chains from one sample sequenced in a study of CD8+ T cells in alopecia areata. Once RNA had been extracted, it was reverse transcribed into cDNA to act as the sequencing template. The table came from immunoSEQ multiplex PCR; TCRdb's copy has only in-frame clones and leaves some out. The data hold about 140,000 clones, with about 60% observed a single time. This specimen consisted of CD4+ T cells sorted from blood, obtained at week 0. These receptors all stem from a human donor with alopecia areata.

The chain recombines TRBV6-6 with TRBJ1-1; TRBD1 might be the D (6 bases). There are 14 residues in the CDR3. CDR1 MNHNY and CDR2 SVGAGI come from the germline V gene (reference sequence). V was clipped by 3 bases and J by 5 bases, with 13 bases between them. CDR3 residues: CASSYSQGYTEAFF. The CDR3 DNA is TGTGCCAGCAGTTATTCCCAGGGGTATACTGAAGCTTTCTTT.

This clone was picked up one time. This chain uses TRBV29-1 with TRBJ2-1; 12 bases agree with TRBD2. The length of the CDR3 is 18 residues. Trimming took 1 base from V and 0 from J; bases not matched to a gene: 7. Germline loops: CDR1 SQVTM, CDR2 ANQGSEA. CDR3 region: CSVEGLAGAPSSYNEQFF. CDR3 DNA sequence: TGCAGCGTTGAAGGACTAGCGGGGGCCCCGAGCTCCTACAATGAGCAGTTCTTC.

This chain uses TRBV29-1 with TRBJ1-4, with a weak D call TRBD1 (6 bases). The CDR3 consists of 12 residues. Looked up from germline, CDR1 is SQVTM and CDR2 is ANQGSEA. The V end was cut by 4 bases, the J end by 3 bases, with 6 bases between. As DNA, the CDR3 is TGCAGCGTTGGGACAGCTAATGAAAAACTGTTTTTT. It specifies CSVGTANEKLFF.

CDR3 amino acids: CASTAGGGKMNTEAFF. In nucleotides, the CDR3 is TGTGCCAGCACAGCTGGGGGGGGCAAGATGAACACTGAAGCTTTCTTT. The J gene is TRBJ1-1, the V gene TRBV25-1, with a possible D match to TRBD1 (6 bases). This CDR3 is 16 amino acids long. Trimming took 7 bases from V and 0 from J, leaving 18 bases between them. Germline lookup yields CDR1 MGHDK and CDR2 SYGVNS.

This chain joins TRBV11-2 and TRBJ2-1, with 9 bases that match TRBD2. In germline, CDR1 is SGHAT, CDR2 FQNNGV. The V gene end was trimmed by 1 base and the J gene end by 8 bases; junction bases not matched to a gene: 12. CDR3 size: 17 residues. The CDR3 coding sequence is TGTGCCAGCAGCTTAGGGAGCCTAGCGGGGCTCGGGGATGAGCAGTTCTTC. Its protein is CASSLGSLAGLGDEQFF. Full variable domain (rest looked up from reference TRBV11-2 and TRBJ2-1): EAGVAQSPRYKIIEKRQSVAFWCNPISGHATLYWYQQILGQGPKLLIQFQNNGVVDDSQLPKDRFSAERLKGVDSTLKIQPAKLEDSAVYLCASSLGSLAGLGDEQFFGPGTRLTVL.

The V call is TRBV7-9, the J call TRBJ1-2; the D gene is possibly TRBD1 (5 bases). The CDR3 totals 15 residues. V was shortened by 5 bases and J by 2 bases, with 15 bases between the two germline ends. Per germline, CDR1 SEHNR and CDR2 FQNEAQ (reference sequence). The CDR3 loop reads CASSQAEGQNYGYTF. The CDR3 coding sequence is TGTGCCAGCAGCCAAGCGGAAGGACAAAACTATGGCTACACCTTC.

This chain uses TRBV30 with TRBJ2-7; D is unclear. V dropped 3 bases and J dropped 6 bases, with 12 bases sitting between them. Germline values: CDR1 GTSNPN, CDR2 SVGIG (reference sequence). The CDR3 length is 12 residues. The CDR3 DNA is TGTGCCTGGAGGGGGTGGAGTTCCGAGCAGTACTTC. Translation: CAWRGWSSEQYF. Supplemented by reference TRBV30 and TRBJ2-7, the full variable domain reads SQTIHQWPATLVQPVGSPLSLECTVEGTSNPNLYWYRQAAGRGLQLLFYSVGIGQISSEVPQNLSASRPQDRQFILSSKKLLLSDSGFYLCAWRGWSSEQYFGPGTRLTVT.

The chain is built from TRBV5-6 and TRBJ1-2; TRBD1 might be the D (6 bases). Germline CDR1 is SGHDT and CDR2 is YYEEEE. Trimming left V 0 bases short and J 4 bases short, with 7 bases between. The CDR3 is made up of 13 amino acids. The CDR3 here is CASSLGRGYGYTF. CDR3 DNA sequence: TGTGCCAGCAGCTTGGGCAGGGGCTATGGCTACACCTTC.

This clone was seen a handful of times. The rearrangement uses TRBV11-2 and TRBJ2-1; D not certain. Germline V gene data show CDR1 as SGHAT and CDR2 as FQNNGV. The CDR3 loop spans 15 amino acids. The germline V and J ends were trimmed by 6 bases and 6 bases, with 18 bases remaining between them. The CDR3 coding sequence is TGTGCCAGCAGGTGGTGGGGTTCAACCAGCAATGAGCAGTTCTTC. Translating it yields CASRWWGSTSNEQFF.

The V gene is TRBV19, the J gene TRBJ1-2; TRBD1 matches at 8 bases. The CDR3 has 14 residues. The ends lost 6 bases at V and 4 bases at J; junction bases unmatched: 7. In germline, CDR1 is LNHDA, CDR2 SQIVND (reference sequence). The CDR3 sequence: CASRSGGDSYGYTF. In DNA form, the CDR3 reads TGTGCCAGTAGGTCAGGGGGCGACAGCTATGGCTACACCTTC. Combining the CDR3 with reference TRBV19 and TRBJ1-2 gives the whole variable domain DGGITQSPKYLFRKEGQNVTLSCEQNLNHDAMYWYRQDPGQGLRLIYYSQIVNDFQKGDIAEGYSVSREKKESFPLTVTSAQKNPTAFYLCASRSGGDSYGYTFGSGTRLTVV.